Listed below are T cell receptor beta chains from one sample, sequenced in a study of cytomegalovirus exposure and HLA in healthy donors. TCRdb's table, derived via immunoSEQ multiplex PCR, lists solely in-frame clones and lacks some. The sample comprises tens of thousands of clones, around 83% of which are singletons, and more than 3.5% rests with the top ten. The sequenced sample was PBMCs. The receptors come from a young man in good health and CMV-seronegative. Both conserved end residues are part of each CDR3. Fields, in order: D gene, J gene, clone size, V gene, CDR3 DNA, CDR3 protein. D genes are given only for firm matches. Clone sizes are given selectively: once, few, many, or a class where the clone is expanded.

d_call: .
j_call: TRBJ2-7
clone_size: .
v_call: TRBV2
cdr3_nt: TGTGCCAGCAAAATGTCTCTCTACGAGCAGTACTTC
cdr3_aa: CASKMSLYEQYF

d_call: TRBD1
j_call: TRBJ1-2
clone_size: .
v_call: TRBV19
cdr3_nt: TGTGCCAGTAGTATGAGACAGGGCCCATTTTACTATGGCTACACCTTC
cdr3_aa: CASSMRQGPFYYGYTF

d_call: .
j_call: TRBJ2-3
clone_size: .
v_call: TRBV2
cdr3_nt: TGTGCCAGCAGTGAAGTGAGGGTCCCAGATACGCAGTATTTT
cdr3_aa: CASSEVRVPDTQYF

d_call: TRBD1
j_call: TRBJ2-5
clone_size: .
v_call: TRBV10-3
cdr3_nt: TGTGCCATCAGTCCTGGACAGGGGATCTTGACCCAGTACTTC
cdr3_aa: CAISPGQGILTQYF

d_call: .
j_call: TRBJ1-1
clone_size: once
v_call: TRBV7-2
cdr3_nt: TGTGCCAGCAGCCCCCGACCAAGCGCTGAAGCTTTCTTT
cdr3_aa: CASSPRPSAEAFF

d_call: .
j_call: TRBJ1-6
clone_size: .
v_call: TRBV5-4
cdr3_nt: TGTGCCAGCAGCGTGACAATGAATAATTCACCCCTCCACTTT
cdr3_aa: CASSVTMNNSPLHF

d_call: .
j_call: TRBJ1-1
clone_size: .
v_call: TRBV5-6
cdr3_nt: TGTGCCAGCAGCAACCCAGGAGCGGCTAGGCGGAACACTGAAGCTTTCTTT
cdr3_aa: CASSNPGAARRNTEAFF

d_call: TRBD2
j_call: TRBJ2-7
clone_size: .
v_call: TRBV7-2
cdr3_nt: TGTGCCAGCAGTCCCGGACTAGCGGAATACGAGCAGTACTTC
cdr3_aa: CASSPGLAEYEQYF

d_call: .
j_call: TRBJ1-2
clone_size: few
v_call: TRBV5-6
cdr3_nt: TGTGCCAGCAGCTCCCAGGGTTTTCGCTATGGCTACACCTTC
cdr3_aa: CASSSQGFRYGYTF

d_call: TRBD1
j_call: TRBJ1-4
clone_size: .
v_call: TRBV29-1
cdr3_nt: TGCAGCGTTGAAGGGACAGGAAATGAAAAACTGTTTTTT
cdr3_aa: CSVEGTGNEKLFF

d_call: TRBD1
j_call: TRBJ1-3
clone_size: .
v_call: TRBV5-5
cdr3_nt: TGTGCCAGCAGCTTCCGGGACAGCGATGGAAACACCATATATTTT
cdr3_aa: CASSFRDSDGNTIYF

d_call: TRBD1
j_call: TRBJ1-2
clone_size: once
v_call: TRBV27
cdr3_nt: TGTGCCAGCGGGACAGTCTATGGCTACACCTTC
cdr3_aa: CASGTVYGYTF

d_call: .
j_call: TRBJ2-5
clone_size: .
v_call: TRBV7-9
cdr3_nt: TGTGCCAGCAGCACCAACAGGGAGGAGACCCAGTACTTC
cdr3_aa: CASSTNREETQYF

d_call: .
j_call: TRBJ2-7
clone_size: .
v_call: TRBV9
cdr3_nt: TGTGCCAGCAGCCCCGAAGGGGAAATCTCCTACGAGCAGTACTTC
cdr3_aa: CASSPEGEISYEQYF

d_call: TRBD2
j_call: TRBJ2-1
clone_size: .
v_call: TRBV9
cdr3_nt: TGTGCCAGCAGCTGGGGGGCTAGCGGGGGCAATGAGCAGTTCTTC
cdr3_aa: CASSWGASGGNEQFF

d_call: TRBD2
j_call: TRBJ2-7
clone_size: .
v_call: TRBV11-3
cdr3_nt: TGTGCCAGCAGCTTAAATTGGCTAGCGGCCGAGCAGTACTTC
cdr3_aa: CASSLNWLAAEQYF

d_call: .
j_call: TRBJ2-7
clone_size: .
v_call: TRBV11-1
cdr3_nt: TGTGCCAGCAGCTTAGGACCGGGAACCTACGAGCAGTACTTC
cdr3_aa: CASSLGPGTYEQYF

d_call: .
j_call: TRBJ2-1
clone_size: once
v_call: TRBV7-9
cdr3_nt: TGTGCCAGCAGCTCAGGGGAAGGGCCTTACAATGAGCAGTTCTTC
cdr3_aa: CASSSGEGPYNEQFF

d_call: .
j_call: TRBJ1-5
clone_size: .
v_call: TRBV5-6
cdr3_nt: TGTGCCAGCAGCTTGGGGGCGGGATCCCAGCATTTT
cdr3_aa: CASSLGAGSQHF

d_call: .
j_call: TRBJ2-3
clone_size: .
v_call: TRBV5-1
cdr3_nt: TGCGCCAGCAGCCCCCGACAGCCCACAGATACGCAGTATTTT
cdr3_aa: CASSPRQPTDTQYF

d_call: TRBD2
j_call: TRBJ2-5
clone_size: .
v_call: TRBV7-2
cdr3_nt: TGTGCCAGCAGCTTAGCTATTGAGGGACTAAACGTACCATTTGGCCAAGAGACCCAGTACTTC
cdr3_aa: CASSLAIEGLNVPFGQETQYF

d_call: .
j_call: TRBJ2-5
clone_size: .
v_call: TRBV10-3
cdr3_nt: TGTGCCATCAGTGAGCCTCAACTAGGGGGGGAGCAGTACTTC
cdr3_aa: CAISEPQLGGEQYF

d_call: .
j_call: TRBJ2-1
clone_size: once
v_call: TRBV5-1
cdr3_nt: TGCGCCAGCAGCCCTGGACAGAGCTCCTACAATGAGCAGTTCTTC
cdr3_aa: CASSPGQSSYNEQFF

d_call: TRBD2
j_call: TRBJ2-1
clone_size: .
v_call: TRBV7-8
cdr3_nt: TGTGCCAGCAGCTCCCGGGGGAGCGGGAGCTCCTACAATGAGCAGTTCTTC
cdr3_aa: CASSSRGSGSSYNEQFF

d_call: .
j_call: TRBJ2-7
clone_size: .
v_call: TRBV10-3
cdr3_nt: TGTGCCATCACCCCGGCGCCTAGCTCCTACGAGCAGTACTTC
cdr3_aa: CAITPAPSSYEQYF

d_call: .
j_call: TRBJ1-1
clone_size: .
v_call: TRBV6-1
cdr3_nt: TGTGCCAGCAGTCGGGTCAAGGGGACTGAAGCTTTCTTT
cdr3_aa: CASSRVKGTEAFF

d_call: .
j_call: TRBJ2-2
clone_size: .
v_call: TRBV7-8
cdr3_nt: TGTGCCAGCAGCTTAAACTCCCAACAAGACAGACGGGGGGAGCTGTTTTTT
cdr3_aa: CASSLNSQQDRRGELFF

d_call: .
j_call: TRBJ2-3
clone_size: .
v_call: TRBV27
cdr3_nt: TGTGCCAGCAGTTTGGTGGGACTCCAAGATACGCAGTATTTT
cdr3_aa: CASSLVGLQDTQYF

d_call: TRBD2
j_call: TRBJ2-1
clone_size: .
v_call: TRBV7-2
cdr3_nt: TGTGCCAGCAGCTTTAGCGGGGGATCTTACAATGAGCAGTTCTTC
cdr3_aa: CASSFSGGSYNEQFF

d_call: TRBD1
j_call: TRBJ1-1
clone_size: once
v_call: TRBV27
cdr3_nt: TGTGCCAGCAGTTTATCGCTGGACAGGGGAAGGCTGGCGAACACTGAAGCTTTCTTT
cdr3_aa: CASSLSLDRGRLANTEAFF

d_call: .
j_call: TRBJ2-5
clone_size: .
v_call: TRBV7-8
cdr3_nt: TGTGCCAGTGGTCCGGGGCAAGAGACCCAGTACTTC
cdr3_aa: CASGPGQETQYF

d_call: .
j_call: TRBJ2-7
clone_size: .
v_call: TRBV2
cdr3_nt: TGTGCCAGCACCCCGCAGGGCCCCTACGAGCAGTACTTC
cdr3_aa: CASTPQGPYEQYF

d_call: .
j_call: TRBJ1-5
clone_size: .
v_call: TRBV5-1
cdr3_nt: TGCGCCAGCTCTGGACACCACAGCTCCGATAGCAATCAGCCCCAGCATTTT
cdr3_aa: CASSGHHSSDSNQPQHF

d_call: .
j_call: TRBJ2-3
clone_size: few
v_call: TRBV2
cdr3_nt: TGTGCCAGCAGCTCGCGGGATAGGGGCGGTACGCAGTATTTT
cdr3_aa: CASSSRDRGGTQYF

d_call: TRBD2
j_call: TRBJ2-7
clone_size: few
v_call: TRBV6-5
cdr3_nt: TGTGCCAGCAGTCACCGACTAGCGACTATCTACGAGCAGTACTTC
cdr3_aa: CASSHRLATIYEQYF

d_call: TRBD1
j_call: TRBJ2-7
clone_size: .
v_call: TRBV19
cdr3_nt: TGTGCCAGTAGTATAAGGACAACGGGGGACAGGGGGCTGAGTGAGCAGTACTTC
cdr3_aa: CASSIRTTGDRGLSEQYF

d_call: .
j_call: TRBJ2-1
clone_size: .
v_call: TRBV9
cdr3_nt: TGTGCCAGCAGCCCCTGGGGGGACAATGAGCAGTTCTTC
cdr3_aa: CASSPWGDNEQFF

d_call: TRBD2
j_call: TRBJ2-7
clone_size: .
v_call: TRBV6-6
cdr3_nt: TGTGCCAGCAGTGTGGGGACTAGCGGGGCCTGGGAGCAGTACTTC
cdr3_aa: CASSVGTSGAWEQYF

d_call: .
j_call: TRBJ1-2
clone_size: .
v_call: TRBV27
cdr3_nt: TGTGCCAGCAGTTTAGGGGCAGCCTCAGCTAACTATGGCTACACCTTC
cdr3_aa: CASSLGAASANYGYTF

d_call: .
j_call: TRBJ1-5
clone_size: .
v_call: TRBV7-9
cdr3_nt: TGTGCCAGCGCACAACTAAATCAGCCCCAGCATTTT
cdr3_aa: CASAQLNQPQHF

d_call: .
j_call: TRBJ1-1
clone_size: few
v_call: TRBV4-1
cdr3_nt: TGCGCCAGCAGCCAAGATTGGGGCACAGCGAACACTGAAGCTTTCTTT
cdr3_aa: CASSQDWGTANTEAFF

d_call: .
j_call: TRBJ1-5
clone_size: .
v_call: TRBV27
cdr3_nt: TGTGCCAGCAGACCCGGGGGGGACGGCAATCAGCCCCAGCATTTT
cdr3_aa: CASRPGGDGNQPQHF

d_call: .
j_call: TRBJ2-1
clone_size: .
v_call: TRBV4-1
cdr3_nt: TGCGCCAGCAGCCAATACCCTAGGCGGACTAAAAATGAGCAGTTCTTC
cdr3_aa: CASSQYPRRTKNEQFF

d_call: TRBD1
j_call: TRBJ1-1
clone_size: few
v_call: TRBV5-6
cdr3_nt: TGTGCCAGCAGACGGACAGGGAACGCTGAAGCTTTCTTT
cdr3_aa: CASRRTGNAEAFF

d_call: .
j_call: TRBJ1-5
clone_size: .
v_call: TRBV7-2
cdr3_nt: TGTGCCAGCAGCCCCGGGGGTAGCAATCAGCCCCAGCATTTT
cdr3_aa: CASSPGGSNQPQHF

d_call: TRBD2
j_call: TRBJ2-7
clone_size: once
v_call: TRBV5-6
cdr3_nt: TGTGCCAGCAGCAGTTGGGGGGTAGCGGGGGGTTACGAGCAGTACTTC
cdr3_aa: CASSSWGVAGGYEQYF

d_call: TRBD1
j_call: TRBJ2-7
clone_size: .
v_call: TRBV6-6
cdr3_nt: TGTGCCAGCAACCCACAGGGGGCCCACGAGCAGTACTTC
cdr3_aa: CASNPQGAHEQYF

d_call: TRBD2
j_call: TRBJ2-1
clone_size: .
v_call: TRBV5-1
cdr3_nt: TGCGCCAGCAGCCTTTCCGGGACTAGAGTAGGCAATGAGCAGTTCTTC
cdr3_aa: CASSLSGTRVGNEQFF

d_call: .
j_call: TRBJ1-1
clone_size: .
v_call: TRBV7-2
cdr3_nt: TGTGCCAGCAGCTTATTAGCCATGAACACTGAAGCTTTCTTT
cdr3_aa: CASSLLAMNTEAFF

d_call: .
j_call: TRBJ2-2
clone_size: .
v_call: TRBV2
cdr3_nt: TGTGCCAGCAGCCCCGGGGGGCCCGGGGAGCTGTTTTTT
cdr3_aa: CASSPGGPGELFF

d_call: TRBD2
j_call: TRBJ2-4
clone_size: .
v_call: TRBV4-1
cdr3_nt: TGCGCCAGCAGCCACGTTCGGGAGGTGGGCAAAAACATTCAGTACTTC
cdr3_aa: CASSHVREVGKNIQYF

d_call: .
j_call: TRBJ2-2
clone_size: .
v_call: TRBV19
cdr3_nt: TGTGCCAGTAGTTGGCCGAACACCGGGGAGCTGTTTTTT
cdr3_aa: CASSWPNTGELFF

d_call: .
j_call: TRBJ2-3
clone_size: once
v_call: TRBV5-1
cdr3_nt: TGCGCCAGCAGCTTGGGTGACAGTAGGGCAGGAGATACGCAGTATTTT
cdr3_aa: CASSLGDSRAGDTQYF

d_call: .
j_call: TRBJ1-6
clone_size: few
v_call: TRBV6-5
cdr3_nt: TGTGCCAGCAGTTACAGGGGTTCACCCCTCCACTTT
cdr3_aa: CASSYRGSPLHF

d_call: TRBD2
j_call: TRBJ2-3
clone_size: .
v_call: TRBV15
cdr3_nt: TGTGCCACCAGCAGAGGTAGCGGGAGGGGGCTGACGCAGTATTTT
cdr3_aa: CATSRGSGRGLTQYF

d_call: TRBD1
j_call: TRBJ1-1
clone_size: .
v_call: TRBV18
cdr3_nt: TGTGCCAGCTCACCGCTGACAGGGGGTAACACTGAAGCTTTCTTT
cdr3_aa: CASSPLTGGNTEAFF

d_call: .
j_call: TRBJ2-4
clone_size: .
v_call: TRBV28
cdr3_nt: TGTGCCAGCCTGGGTAGCCTGGGTGTCAAAAACATTCAGTACTTC
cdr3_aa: CASLGSLGVKNIQYF

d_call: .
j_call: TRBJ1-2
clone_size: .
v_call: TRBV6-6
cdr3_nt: TGTGCCAGCAGTTACGTGGAGGAAAATGGCTACACCTTC
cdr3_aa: CASSYVEENGYTF

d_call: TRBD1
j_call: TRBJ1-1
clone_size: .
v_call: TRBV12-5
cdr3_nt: TGTGCTAGTGGTTGGACAGGCAACACTGAAGCTTTCTTT
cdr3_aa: CASGWTGNTEAFF